Shown below are 17 T cell receptor beta chains from a single sample sequenced in a study of blood T cell repertoires in COVID-19. The protocol was immunoSEQ multiplex PCR, while the TCRdb copy is restricted to in-frame clones and leaves out a portion. The data contain 200,000 to 300,000 clones, over 80% of them seen just once; the ten biggest clones take up approximately 2.8%. Material for sequencing was PBMCs or T cells enriched from blood (not recorded which). The receptors derive from a woman in her 30s with acute COVID-19.

The CDR3 loop reads CASSLVPGQGFTDTQYF. In DNA form, the CDR3 reads TGTGCCAGCAGCTTAGTACCGGGACAGGGATTCACAGATACGCAGTATTTT. V usage is TRBV13 and J usage is TRBJ2-3; 9 bases agree with TRBD1. This CDR3 has 17 residues. Germline V gene lookup returns CDR1 PRHDT and CDR2 FYEKMQ (reference sequence). J lost 2 bases, V lost 1 base, and 7 bases had no gene match. The full variable domain, in which reference TRBV13 and TRBJ2-3 provide the parts outside the CDR3, is AAGVIQSPRHLIKEKRETATLKCYPIPRHDTVYWYQQGPGQDPQFLISFYEKMQSDKGSIPDRFSAQQFSDYHSELNMSSLELGDSALYFCASSLVPGQGFTDTQYFGPGTRLTVL.

The V call is TRBV7-2, the J call TRBJ1-6, with D possibly matching TRBD1 (5 bases). Trimming removed 0 bases from V and 7 bases from J, with 10 bases in between. CDR3 length: 15 residues. CDR1 is SGHTA, CDR2 FQGNSA, per germline. CDR3 bases: TGTGCCAGCAGCTTAGCAGGACACCCCAATTCACCCCTCCACTTT. This encodes CASSLAGHPNSPLHF.

The V and J genes are TRBV30 and TRBJ1-1; D perhaps matches TRBD1 (6 bases). V lost 0 bases to trimming and J lost 2 bases, with 13 bases between them. This CDR3 is 15 amino acids long. From germline, CDR1 is GTSNPN and CDR2 SVGIG (reference sequence). CDR3 loop: CAWSVGGAENTEAFF. CDR3 DNA: TGTGCCTGGAGTGTTGGGGGGGCTGAAAACACTGAAGCTTTCTTT.

The chain links TRBV4-3 to TRBJ1-5, with a weak D call TRBD1 (5 bases). The V and J ends lost 0 bases and 3 bases respectively, with 18 bases between them. The germline V gene has CDR1 LGHNA and CDR2 YSLEER. CDR3 length: 18 residues. CDR3 residues: CASSQEYRSDKNNQPQHF. In DNA, the CDR3 is TGCGCCAGCAGCCAAGAGTACCGATCGGACAAAAACAATCAGCCCCAGCATTTT.

This clone showed up just once. The rearrangement joins TRBV28 to TRBJ2-7; D gene uncertain. The CDR3 loop spans 10 amino acids. V was trimmed by 5 bases and J by 7 bases, leaving 6 bases between them. CDR1 and CDR2 (germline): MDHEN, SYDVKM. The CDR3 DNA reads TGTGCCAGCAGTAAATCGGAGCAGTACTTC. This codes for CASSKSEQYF.

This chain uses TRBV27 with TRBJ2-7, with D tentatively TRBD1 (5 bases). Trimming took 5 bases from V and 1 from J, leaving 12 bases between them. The CDR3 is 14 residues long. The germline V gene encodes CDR1 MNHEY and CDR2 SMNVEV (reference sequence). CDR3 protein: CASSRGIGSYEQYF. The CDR3 DNA follows: TGTGCCAGCAGTAGGGGTATAGGGTCCTACGAGCAGTACTTC.

The chain joins TRBV6-5 to TRBJ1-4; D perhaps matches TRBD1 (6 bases). The CDR3 spans 12 residues. In germline, CDR1 is MNHEY, CDR2 SVGAGI. V was cut by 10 bases and J by 5 bases, with 11 bases left in between. The CDR3 DNA follows: TGTGCCACCCGTAGGGGGAATGAAAAACTGTTTTTT. This encodes CATRRGNEKLFF.

CDR3 DNA: TGTGCCAGCAGCTTAGCGGCGGGGACCCTGGGCACAGATACGCAGTATTTT. It translates to CASSLAAGTLGTDTQYF. The rearrangement links TRBV11-3 to TRBJ2-3; TRBD2 is a possible D gene (6 bases). Germline loops: CDR1 SGHNT, CDR2 YENEEA. Trimming pared 1 base from V and 1 base from J, leaving 15 bases between. The CDR3 consists of 17 residues.

V usage is TRBV5-4 and J usage is TRBJ2-5; possible D gene TRBD1, 5 bases. Germline V CDR1 and CDR2: SGHNT, YYREEE (reference sequence). V was shortened by 5 bases and J by 2 bases, with 22 bases between the two germline ends. The CDR3 loop spans 17 amino acids. CDR3 sequence reads: CASSYGSLTDTQETQYF. DNA of the CDR3: TGTGCCAGCAGTTATGGCTCTTTGACGGACACTCAAGAGACCCAGTACTTC.

This clone was found a few times. The CDR3 region has the DNA TGTGCCAGCACCTCAACTCCGGGGGACCGGACACCCCTCCACTTT. Translating it yields CASTSTPGDRTPLHF. The chain employs TRBV7-2 and TRBJ1-6; possible D gene TRBD1, 5 bases. Between the trimmed V and J ends, which lost 7 bases and 11 bases, there was a span of 21 bases. Germline CDR1 reads SGHTA; CDR2 reads FQGNSA. This CDR3 has 15 residues.

The rearrangement links TRBV30 to TRBJ1-4; D remains unclear. The CDR3 has 15 amino acids. Germline CDR1 and CDR2: GTSNPN and SVGIG (reference sequence). Trimming removed 3 bases from V and 0 bases from J, with 11 bases in between. The CDR3 bases are TGTGCCTGGAGCAGGATTTCTGCAACTAATGAAAAACTGTTTTTT. It encodes CAWSRISATNEKLFF.

V and J are TRBV28 and TRBJ2-3; possible D gene TRBD2, 6 bases. The V end lost 3 bases, the J end lost 5 bases, and 15 bases lay between the germline ends. The CDR3 covers 15 residues. Germline V lookup: CDR1 MDHEN, CDR2 SYDVKM. The CDR3 is CASSFHRGSKDTQYF. CDR3 DNA: TGTGCCAGCAGTTTTCACCGGGGGAGTAAAGATACGCAGTATTTT.

The chain recombines TRBV28 with TRBJ1-1; 9 bases are shared with TRBD1. The CDR3 consists of 15 residues. Germline CDR1 is MDHEN and CDR2 is SYDVKM. V trimming: 4 bases; J trimming: 3 bases; junction bases outside the gene matches: 6. CDR3 coding DNA: TGTGCCAGCAGTTCCTGGGACAGGGACTACACTGAAGCTTTCTTT. Protein: CASSSWDRDYTEAFF.

The chain couples TRBV12-5 to TRBJ1-4, with TRBD1 identical over 9 bases. With V trimmed by 1 base and J by 3 bases, 12 bases remained unmatched. Germline loops: CDR1 LGHNT, CDR2 FRNRAP. The CDR3 runs 19 residues. CDR3 sequence (DNA): TGTGCTAGTGGTTTGGAGTGGGACAGGGAAGATATGGCTAATGAAAAACTGTTTTTT. Protein sequence: CASGLEWDREDMANEKLFF.

The J gene is TRBJ1-5, the V gene TRBV11-2; TRBD1 agrees at 8 bases. CDR3 length equals 17 residues. J was trimmed by 5 bases and V by 1 base; bases with no gene match: 10. Germline CDR1 and CDR2: SGHAT and FQNNGV. CDR3 region: CASSLVPTGEQDQPQHF. The CDR3 DNA reads as TGTGCCAGCAGCTTAGTCCCGACAGGGGAGCAAGATCAGCCCCAGCATTTT.

This chain joins TRBV10-3 and TRBJ2-3, with D tentatively TRBD1 (6 bases). The V gene lost 10 bases and the J gene lost 3 bases, with 17 bases spanning the gap. The germline CDR1 and CDR2 sequences are ENHRY and SYGVKD. This CDR3 contains 14 residues. The CDR3 loop is CATRSWGQTDTQYF. The CDR3 nucleotides read TGTGCCACCCGTTCGTGGGGGCAGACAGATACGCAGTATTTT.

The chain carries TRBV5-1 and TRBJ2-7; 9 nucleotides match TRBD1. Per germline, CDR1 SGHRS and CDR2 YFSETQ. V lost 2 bases, J lost 4 bases, and 4 bases stayed unmatched. The CDR3 is made up of 14 amino acids. The CDR3 is CASSFRGQGYEQYF. The CDR3 nucleotides read TGCGCCAGCAGCTTTCGGGGACAGGGATACGAGCAGTACTTC.